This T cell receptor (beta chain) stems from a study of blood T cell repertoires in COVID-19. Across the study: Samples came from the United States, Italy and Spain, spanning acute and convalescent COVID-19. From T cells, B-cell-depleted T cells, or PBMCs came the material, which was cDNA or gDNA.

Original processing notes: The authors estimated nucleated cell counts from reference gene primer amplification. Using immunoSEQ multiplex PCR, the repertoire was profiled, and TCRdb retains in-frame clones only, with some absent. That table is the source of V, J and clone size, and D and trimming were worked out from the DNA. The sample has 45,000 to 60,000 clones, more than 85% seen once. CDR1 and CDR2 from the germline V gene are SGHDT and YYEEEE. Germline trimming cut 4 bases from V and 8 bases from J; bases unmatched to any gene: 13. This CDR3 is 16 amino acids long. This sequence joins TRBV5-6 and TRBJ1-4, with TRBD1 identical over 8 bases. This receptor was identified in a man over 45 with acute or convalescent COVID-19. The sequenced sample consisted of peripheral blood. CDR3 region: CASSILRTGSREKLFF. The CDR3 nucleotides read TGTGCCAGCAGCATTCTGCGGACAGGGAGCAGGGAAAAACTGTTTTTT.